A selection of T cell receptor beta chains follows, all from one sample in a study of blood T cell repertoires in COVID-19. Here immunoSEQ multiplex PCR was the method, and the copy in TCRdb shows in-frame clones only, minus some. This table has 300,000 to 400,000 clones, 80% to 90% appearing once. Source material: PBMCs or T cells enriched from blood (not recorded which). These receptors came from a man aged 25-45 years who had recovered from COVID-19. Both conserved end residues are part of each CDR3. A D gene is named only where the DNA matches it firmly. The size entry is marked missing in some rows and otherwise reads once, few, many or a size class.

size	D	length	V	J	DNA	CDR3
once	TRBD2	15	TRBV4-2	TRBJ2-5	TGTGCCAGCAGCCAAGGCAGGACTAGCGGGGAGACCCAGTACTTC	CASSQGRTSGETQYF
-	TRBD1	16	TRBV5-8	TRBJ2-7	TGTGCCAGCAGCCGCTTGGTTGGGACAGGGGGGAACGAGCAGTACTTC	CASSRLVGTGGNEQYF
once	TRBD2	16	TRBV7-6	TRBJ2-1	TGTGCCAGCAGAAGACTAGCGGGGGGGAGGTTGGATGAGCAGTTCTTC	CASRRLAGGRLDEQFF
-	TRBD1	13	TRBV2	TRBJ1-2	TGTGCCAGCAGTGTGGGACAGTTGAGTGGCTACACCTTC	CASSVGQLSGYTF
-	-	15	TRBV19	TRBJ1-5	TGTGCCAGTAGTATAGATAGCCGGGGAAATCAGCCCCAGCATTTT	CASSIDSRGNQPQHF
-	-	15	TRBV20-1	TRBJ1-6	TGCAGTGCTAGTGACTTTAGCTCCTATAATTCACCCCTCCACTTT	CSASDFSSYNSPLHF
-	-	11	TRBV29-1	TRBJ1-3	TGCAGCGTTGCCGGGGGAAACACCATATATTTT	CSVAGGNTIYF
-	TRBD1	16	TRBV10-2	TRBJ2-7	TGCGCCAGCAGTGAGTCGCCGGGACAGGGTACCTACGAGCAGTACTTC	CASSESPGQGTYEQYF
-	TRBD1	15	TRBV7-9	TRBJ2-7	TGTGCCAGCAGCTTAGAGACAGGGATCTCCTACGAGCAGTACTTC	CASSLETGISYEQYF
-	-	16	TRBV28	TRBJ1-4	TGTGCCAGCAGTTTGGGGGGTATTGGGGCTAATGAAAAACTGTTTTTT	CASSLGGIGANEKLFF
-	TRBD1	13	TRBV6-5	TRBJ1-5	TGTGCCAGCAGTTTAGGGGGCAGTCAGCCCCAGCATTTT	CASSLGGSQPQHF
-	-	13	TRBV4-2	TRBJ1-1	TGTGCCAGCAGCCAAGTAGGGGTTACTGAAGCTTTCTTT	CASSQVGVTEAFF
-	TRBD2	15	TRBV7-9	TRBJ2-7	TGTGCCGGAAGAACCAGTAGCGGGGGCTCCTACGAGCAGTACTTC	CAGRTSSGGSYEQYF
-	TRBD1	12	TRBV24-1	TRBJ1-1	TGTGCCACCAGTGATTTCAGGGGGAAAGCTTTCTTT	CATSDFRGKAFF
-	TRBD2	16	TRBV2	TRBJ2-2	TGTGCCAGCGGGACTAGCGGGGGGGCTGACACCGGGGAGCTGTTTTTT	CASGTSGGADTGELFF
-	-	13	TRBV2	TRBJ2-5	TGTGCCAGCAGTCTTCGGGGTGTGGCACCACAGTACTTC	CASSLRGVAPQYF
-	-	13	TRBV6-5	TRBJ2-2	TGTGCCAGCACTGTGTTTGTGACCGGGGAGCTGTTTTTT	CASTVFVTGELFF
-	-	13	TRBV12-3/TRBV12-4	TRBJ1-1	TGTGCCAGCAGCCCCCCCCGGAACACTGAAGCTTTCTTT	CASSPPRNTEAFF
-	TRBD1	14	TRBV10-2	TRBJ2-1	TGCGCCAGCAGGGGGCAGGGGGATAGGAATGAGCAGTTCTTC	CASRGQGDRNEQFF
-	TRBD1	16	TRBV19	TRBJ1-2	TGTGCCAGCCTCCGGGACAGGGTTTCACCATCACATGGCTACACCTTC	CASLRDRVSPSHGYTF
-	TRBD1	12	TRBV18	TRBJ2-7	TGTGCCAGCTCACCAGGGACAGCGGAGCAGTACTTC	CASSPGTAEQYF
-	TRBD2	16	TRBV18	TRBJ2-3	TGTGCCAGCTCACCAGGGCTAGCGGGGCTCAAGGATACGCAGTATTTT	CASSPGLAGLKDTQYF
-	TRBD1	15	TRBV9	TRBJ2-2	TGTGCCAGCAGCGCCCGGACAGGGCACACCGGGGAGCTGTTTTTT	CASSARTGHTGELFF
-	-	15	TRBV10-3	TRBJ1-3	TGTGCCATCAGGGCAGGCTCCCTCTCTGGAAACACCATATATTTT	CAIRAGSLSGNTIYF
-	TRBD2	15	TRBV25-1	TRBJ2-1	TGTGCCAGCATGGTAAGGCCTAGCGGAGACAATGAGCAGTTCTTC	CASMVRPSGDNEQFF
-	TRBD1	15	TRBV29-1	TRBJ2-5	TGCAGCGTCCGGACAGGTTTAGGGAGTCAAGAGACCCAGTACTTC	CSVRTGLGSQETQYF
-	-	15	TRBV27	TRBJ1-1	TGTGCCAGCAGTTTAGATGGGGGCTGGTACACTGAAGCTTTCTTT	CASSLDGGWYTEAFF
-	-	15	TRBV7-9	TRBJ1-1	TGTGCCAGCAGCTTTAGGGAGGGTCCGAACACTGAAGCTTTCTTT	CASSFREGPNTEAFF
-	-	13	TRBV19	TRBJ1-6	TGTGCCAGTAGTACCAGGACAGATTCACCCCTCCACTTT	CASSTRTDSPLHF
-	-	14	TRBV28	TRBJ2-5	TGTGCCAGCAGTTCGGGACTGCGCGAAGAGACCCAGTACTTC	CASSSGLREETQYF
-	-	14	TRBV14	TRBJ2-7	TGTGCCAGCAGCCACCTCTCCCCCGGGTACGAGCAGTACTTC	CASSHLSPGYEQYF
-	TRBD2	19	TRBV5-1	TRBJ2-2	TGCGCCAGCAGCGCGGTGCTAGCGGGGGGACCCGCGAACACCGGGGAGCTGTTTTTT	CASSAVLAGGPANTGELFF
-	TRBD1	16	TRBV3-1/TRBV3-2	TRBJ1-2	TGTGCCAGCAGCCAAAATACAGGGGGCGCGAACTATGGCTACACCTTC	CASSQNTGGANYGYTF
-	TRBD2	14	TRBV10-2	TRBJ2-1	TGCGCCAGCACTGGGACTAGCGGGGTCAATGAGCAGTTCTTC	CASTGTSGVNEQFF
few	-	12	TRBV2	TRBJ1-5	TGTGCCAGCAAAGACAGTTATCAGCCCCAGCATTTT	CASKDSYQPQHF
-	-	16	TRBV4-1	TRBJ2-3	TGCGCCAGCAGCCAAGAACCTGCGGGAATTTCAGATACGCAGTATTTT	CASSQEPAGISDTQYF
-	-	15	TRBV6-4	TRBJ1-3	TGTGCCAGCATCCCCCGGTCTCACTCTGGAAACACCATATATTTT	CASIPRSHSGNTIYF
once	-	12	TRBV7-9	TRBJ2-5	TGTGCCAGCAGCTTATATCTAGAGACCCAGTACTTC	CASSLYLETQYF
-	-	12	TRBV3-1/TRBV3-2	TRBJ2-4	TGTGCCAGCAGCCAAGATCAGGGCGGTCAGTACTTC	CASSQDQGGQYF
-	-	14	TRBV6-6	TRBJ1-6	TGTGCCAGCAGTCAGAGCGGGGTTTATTCACCCCTCCACTTT	CASSQSGVYSPLHF
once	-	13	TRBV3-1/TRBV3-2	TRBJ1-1	TGTGCCAGCAGTCCGGACAGATACACTGAAGCTTTCTTT	CASSPDRYTEAFF
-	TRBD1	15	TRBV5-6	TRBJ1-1	TGTGCCAGCAGCTTCTGGACAGGGGGAAACACTGAAGCTTTCTTT	CASSFWTGGNTEAFF
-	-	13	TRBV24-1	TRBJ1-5	TGTGCCACCAGCAGGGGTTCGGATCAGCCCCAGCATTTT	CATSRGSDQPQHF
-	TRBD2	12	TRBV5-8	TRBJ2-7	TGTGCCAGCAACCTGGGAGGGCCCGAGCAGTACTTC	CASNLGGPEQYF
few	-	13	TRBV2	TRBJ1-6	TGTGCCAGCAGGGGGCAGCTAAATTCACCCCTCCACTTT	CASRGQLNSPLHF
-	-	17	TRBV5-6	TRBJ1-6	TGTGCCAGCAGCGGCGGGGGATTTTTAGGGGCGAATTCACCCCTCCACTTT	CASSGGGFLGANSPLHF
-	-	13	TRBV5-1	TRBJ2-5	TGCGCCAGCAGCTTGGCTCGGCAAGAGACCCAGTACTTC	CASSLARQETQYF
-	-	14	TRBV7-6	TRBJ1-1	TGTGCCAGCAGCTTAGGAGCGGTGAACACTGAAGCTTTCTTT	CASSLGAVNTEAFF
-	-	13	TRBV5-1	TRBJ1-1	TGCGCCAGCAGCTTGGGAGGGCTCGCTGAAGCTTTCTTT	CASSLGGLAEAFF
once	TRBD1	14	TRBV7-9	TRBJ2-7	TGTGCCAGCAGCGACCGGGACAGGGTGTCAGAGCAGTACTTC	CASSDRDRVSEQYF